These T cell receptor beta chains were read from a single sample in a study of glioma-infiltrating T cells. Via MiXCR, TCRdb re-called the multiplex PCR reads, giving one row per CDR3 protein. The sample holds 300,000 to 450,000 distinct CDR3 sequences, roughly two fifths seen once. The sequenced material came from glioma tissue, nonneoplastic brain tissue, or PBMCs (not recorded which). The receptors shown here come from a human donor with low-grade glioma or glioblastoma, undergoing nonglioma brain surgery, or in good health (not recorded which). CDR3s include the opening cysteine and the closing phenylalanine or tryptophan. A D gene is named only where the DNA matches it firmly. Only some rows state a clone size, as once, few, many or a class for expanded clones.

TRBD1,TRBJ1-1,many,TRBV7-9,CASSPGQGGTEAFF,TGTGCCAGCAGCCCCGGACAGGGGGGGACTGAAGCTTTCTTT
TRBD2,TRBJ2-5,once,TRBV7-9,CASSTGLAGAQETQYF,TGTGCCAGCAGCACTGGACTAGCGGGAGCCCAAGAGACCCAGTACTTC
.,TRBJ1-2,.,TRBV4-1,CASSRPFGSGYTF,TGCGCCAGCAGCCGGCCCTTTGGGAGTGGCTACACCTTC
TRBD2,TRBJ2-7,.,TRBV10-3,CAISEPGTSGSRGYEQYF,TGTGCCATCAGTGAGCCAGGGACTAGCGGGAGCCGAGGCTACGAGCAGTACTTC
.,TRBJ2-5,.,TRBV29-1,CSVDRGNVETQYF,TGCAGCGTTGATAGAGGGAATGTAGAGACCCAGTACTTC
TRBD1,TRBJ1-1,few,TRBV7-9,CASSVQGQGRPEAFF,TGTGCCAGCAGCGTTCAGGGACAGGGTCGACCTGAAGCTTTCTTT
TRBD2,TRBJ2-1,.,TRBV5-1,CASSLVAGAYNEQFF,TGCGCCAGCAGCTTGGTGGCGGGGGCCTACAATGAGCAGTTCTTC
TRBD1,TRBJ1-1,.,TRBV28,CASSPGTAPRNTEAFF,TGTGCCAGCAGTCCGGGGACAGCACCTAGGAACACTGAAGCTTTCTTT
TRBD1,TRBJ2-7,.,TRBV5-1,CASSSGQGNSYEQYF,TGCGCCAGCAGCAGTGGACAGGGGAACTCCTACGAGCAGTACTTC
TRBD2,TRBJ2-3,many,TRBV20-1,CSARSTSGTFTDTQYF,TGCAGTGCTAGAAGTACTAGCGGGACTTTCACAGATACGCAGTATTTT
.,TRBJ2-5,few,TRBV12-3/TRBV12-4,CASSLTQRETQYF,TGTGCCAGCAGTTTAACACAGCGAGAGACCCAGTACTTC
.,TRBJ2-1,.,TRBV20-1,CGATTCEQFF,TGCGGTGCCACGACTTGTGAGCAGTTCTTC
TRBD1,TRBJ2-3,.,TRBV7-2,CASSPLTGRSTFWSTDTQYF,TGTGCCAGCAGCCCCTTGACAGGGCGTTCTACCTTCTGGAGCACAGATACGCAGTATTTT
TRBD1,TRBJ2-7,few,TRBV28,CASSFRQGSVSYEQYF,TGTGCCAGCAGTTTCCGACAGGGGTCCGTCTCCTACGAGCAGTACTTC
TRBD2,TRBJ2-3,few,TRBV2,CASSTSGRADTQYF,TGTGCCAGCAGTACTAGCGGGAGGGCAGATACGCAGTATTTT
.,TRBJ2-5,few,TRBV10-3,CAISESRLEETQYF,TGTGCCATCAGTGAGTCGCGACTAGAGGAGACCCAGTACTTC